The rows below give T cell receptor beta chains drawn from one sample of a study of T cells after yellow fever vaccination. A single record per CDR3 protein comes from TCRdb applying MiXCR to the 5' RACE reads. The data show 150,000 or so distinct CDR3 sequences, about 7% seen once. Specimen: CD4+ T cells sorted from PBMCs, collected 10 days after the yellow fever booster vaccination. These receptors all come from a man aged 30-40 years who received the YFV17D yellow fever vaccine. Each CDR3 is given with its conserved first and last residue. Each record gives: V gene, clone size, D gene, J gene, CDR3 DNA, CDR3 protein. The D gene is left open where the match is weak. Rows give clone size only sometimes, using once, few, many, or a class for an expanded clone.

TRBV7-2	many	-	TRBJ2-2	TGTGCCAGCAGCCGGACGGCGGCCCCCGGGGAGCTGTTTTTT	CASSRTAAPGELFF
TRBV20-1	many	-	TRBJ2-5	TGCAGTGCTCAAAAGGAGACCCAGTACTTC	CSAQKETQYF
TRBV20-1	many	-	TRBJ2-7	TGCAGTGCGAGGGACCAGAGAAGATCCTACGAGCAGTACTTC	CSARDQRRSYEQYF
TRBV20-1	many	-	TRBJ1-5	TGCAGTGCTCGAGGCCCCGAGTTAACCCAGCATTTT	CSARGPELTQHF
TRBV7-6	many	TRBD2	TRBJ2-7	TGTGCCAGCAGTTCACTGGGGCGGGAGAAAGGCGAGCAGTACTTC	CASSSLGREKGEQYF
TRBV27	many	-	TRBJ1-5	TGTGCCAGCAGTTCCGCCGGTGTCCCCTGGATTCAGCCCCAGCATTTT	CASSSAGVPWIQPQHF
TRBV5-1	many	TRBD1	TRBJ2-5	TGCGCCAGCAGCTTGATTTGGGACAGGGGAGAGACCCAGTACTTC	CASSLIWDRGETQYF
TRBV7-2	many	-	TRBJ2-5	TGTGCCAGCAGCTTAGCGCGTGGGTGGGGAGAGACCCAGTACTTC	CASSLARGWGETQYF
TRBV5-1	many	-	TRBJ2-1	TGCGCCAGCAGCTTGGAAGCGGGTGAGCAGTTCTTC	CASSLEAGEQFF
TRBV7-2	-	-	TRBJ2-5	TGTGCCAGCAGCTTAGTTGTCCTTGCTGTTGGGACCCAGTACTTC	CASSLVVLAVGTQYF
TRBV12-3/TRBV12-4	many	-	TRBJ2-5	TGTGCCAGCAGTTTAGCGTGGGTAGGAGGGACCCAAGAGACCCAGTACTTC	CASSLAWVGGTQETQYF
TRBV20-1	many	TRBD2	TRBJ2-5	TGCAGTGCGCGACTAGCGGGGTCCCGAGAGACCCAGTACTTC	CSARLAGSRETQYF
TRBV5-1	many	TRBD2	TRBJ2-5	TGCGCCAGTGCCTGGGGACGAAGCGGGAGAGGAGAGACCCAGTACTTC	CASAWGRSGRGETQYF
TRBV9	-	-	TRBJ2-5	TGTGCCAGCAGCGTTCAGGTCGGGCAAGAGACCCAGTACTTC	CASSVQVGQETQYF
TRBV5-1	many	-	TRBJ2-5	TGCGCCAGCAGCTGGACAGTGGGGGTCCAAGAGACCCAGTACTTC	CASSWTVGVQETQYF
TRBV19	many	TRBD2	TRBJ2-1	TGTGCCAGTAGTATAGGCCCCCCCTCTTTAGCGGGGTCTTACAATGAGCAGTTCTTC	CASSIGPPSLAGSYNEQFF
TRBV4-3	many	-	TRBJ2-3	TGCGCCAGCAGCCGAAGACTAGACTTCACAGATACGCAGTATTTT	CASSRRLDFTDTQYF
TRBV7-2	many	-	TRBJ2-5	TGTGCCAGCAGCATAGGGGAGACCCAGTACTTC	CASSIGETQYF
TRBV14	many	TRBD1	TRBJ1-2	TGTGCCAGCAGCCGGGACAGGAACTATGGCTACACCTTC	CASSRDRNYGYTF
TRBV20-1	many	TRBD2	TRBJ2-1	TGCAGTGCTAGAGGAGGACTAGGCGGGAATGAGCAGTTCTTC	CSARGGLGGNEQFF
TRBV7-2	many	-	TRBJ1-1	TGTGCCAGCAGCTTAATGCCATTGAACACTGAAGCTTTCTTT	CASSLMPLNTEAFF
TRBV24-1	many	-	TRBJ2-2	TGTGCCACCACAGGTGACACCGGGGAGCTGTTTTTT	CATTGDTGELFF
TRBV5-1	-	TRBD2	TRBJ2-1	TGCGCCAGCAGCATCAATAGCGGGAGAGCTGAGCAGTTCTTC	CASSINSGRAEQFF
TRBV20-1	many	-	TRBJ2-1	TGCAGTGCTACCCATGCGGCGCGGGGCGCGGAGCAGTTCTTC	CSATHAARGAEQFF
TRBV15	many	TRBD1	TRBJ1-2	TGTGCCACCAGCAAATTACCGGGACAGGGGGCCCTCTATGGCTACACCTTC	CATSKLPGQGALYGYTF
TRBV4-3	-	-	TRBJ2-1	TGCGCCAGCAGCCGGGAGGTCTACAATGAGCAGTTCTTC	CASSREVYNEQFF
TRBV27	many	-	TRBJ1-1	TGTGCCAGCAGTTACCCCCCGGGGGGGAACACTGAAGCTTTCTTT	CASSYPPGGNTEAFF
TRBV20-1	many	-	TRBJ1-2	TGCAGTGCCCAGGGGTCAGCCGGTAATGGCTACACCTTC	CSAQGSAGNGYTF
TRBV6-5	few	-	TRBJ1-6	TGTGCCAGCAGTTACGCCAGGTTTAGCTCCTATAATTCACCCCTCCACTTT	CASSYARFSSYNSPLHF
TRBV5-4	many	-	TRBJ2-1	TGTGCCAGCATCGGGAGTCGGAAGGACAATGAGCAGTTCTTC	CASIGSRKDNEQFF
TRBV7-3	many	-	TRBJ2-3	TGTGCCAGCAGCTTATTTGGGACTAGCACAGATACGCAGTATTTT	CASSLFGTSTDTQYF
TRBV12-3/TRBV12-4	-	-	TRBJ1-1	TGTGCCAGCAGTTTGGGTCCCATGGAAACAAGAAGTGAAGCTTTCTTT	CASSLGPMETRSEAFF
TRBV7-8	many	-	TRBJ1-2	TGTGCCAGCAGCTTTGGGGAGTACTATGGCTACACCTTC	CASSFGEYYGYTF
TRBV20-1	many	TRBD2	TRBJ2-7	TGCAGTGCTACCAGCGGGAGAGGCTACGAGCAGTACTTC	CSATSGRGYEQYF
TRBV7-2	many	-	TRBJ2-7	TGTGCCAGCAGCTTATCCTACGAGCAGTACTTC	CASSLSYEQYF
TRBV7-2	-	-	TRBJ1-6	TGTGCCAGCAGCTTCCCCGAGGTCCCTTCACCCCTCCACTTT	CASSFPEVPSPLHF
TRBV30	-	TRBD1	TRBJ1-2	TGTGCCGGCCCTAAACAGGGGAACTATGGCTACACCTTC	CAGPKQGNYGYTF
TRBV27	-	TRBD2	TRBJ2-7	TGTGCCAGCAGTTTAGCACCCCGTCGTGGGACTAGCGGCTACGAGCAGTACTTC	CASSLAPRRGTSGYEQYF
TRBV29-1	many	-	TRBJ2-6	TGCAGCGTCTATTCTGGGGCCAACGTCCTGACTTTC	CSVYSGANVLTF
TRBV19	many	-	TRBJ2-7	TGTGCCAGCTCTGATGGCGTGACCTACGAGCAGTACTTC	CASSDGVTYEQYF
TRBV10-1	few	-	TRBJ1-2	TGCGCCAGCGGACCCAGGAGTGGAGGCTACACCTTC	CASGPRSGGYTF
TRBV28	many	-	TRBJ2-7	TGTGCCAGCAGGTTTGGACACCTCTACGAGCAGTACTTC	CASRFGHLYEQYF
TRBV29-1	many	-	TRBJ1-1	TGCAGCGTCCAGGAATGGGCGGCTGAAGCTTTCTTT	CSVQEWAAEAFF
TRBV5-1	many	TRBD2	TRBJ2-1	TGCGCCAGCAGCTTGGCCGGGGGGACTAGTGGGAGTGAGCAGTTCTTC	CASSLAGGTSGSEQFF
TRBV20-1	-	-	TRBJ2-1	TGCAGTGCTAGAGAATCGGGGAGCGCTCTCTCCTACAATGAGCAGTTCTTC	CSARESGSALSYNEQFF
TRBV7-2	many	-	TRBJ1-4	TGTGCCAGCAGCTTAGGGGGTTTGGGTCGAGAAAAACTGTTTTTT	CASSLGGLGREKLFF